The 27 T cell receptor beta chains presented below share a single source sample, sequenced in a study of T cells in Graves' hyperthyroidism and ophthalmopathy. Regions amplified from RNA transcripts were the TCR beta CDR3 regions. In the first-round RT-PCR of the TCR CDR3, the HTBI primer set was used. In TCRdb, the multiplex PCR reads were re-called with MiXCR into one record per CDR3 protein. The sample lists approximately 320,000 distinct CDR3 sequences, 16% occurring once. Sequenced material: blood. These receptors were obtained from a man younger than 40 with Graves' hyperthyroidism.

This clonotype was found many times. The V and J genes are TRBV28 and TRBJ2-2, with TRBD2 as a possible D gene (6 bases). The ends were cut back, 3 bases at V and 6 bases at J, with 17 bases in the middle. Germline assignment: CDR1 MDHEN and CDR2 SYDVKM. The CDR3 has 16 amino acids. In nucleotides, the CDR3 is TGTGCCAGCAGTTTCTTCGCCGAAGCGGGTGCCGGGGAGCTGTTTTTT. Amino acids: CASSFFAEAGAGELFF.

This clonotype was found many times. This chain links TRBV3-1 with TRBJ1-5; the D is unclear. CDR3 length: 13 amino acids. Deletions cut 0 bases from V and 7 bases from J, with 7 bases between. Germline values: CDR1 LGHDT, CDR2 YNNKEL (reference sequence). CDR3 region: CASSQDLEQPQHF. CDR3 nucleotides: TGTGCCAGCAGCCAAGATCTGGAACAGCCCCAGCATTTT.

DNA for the CDR3: TGTGCCAGCAGCTTATCTAGCGGACAAGAGACCCAGTACTTC. The encoded protein is CASSLSSGQETQYF. The rearrangement uses TRBV6-9 and TRBJ2-5, with 7 bases matching TRBD2. Trimming cost V 6 bases and J 2 bases; bases outside gene matches: 6. Germline V lookup: CDR1 MNHGY, CDR2 SVAAGI. CDR3 size: 14 residues.

The chain carries TRBV6-2 or TRBV6-3 and TRBJ2-1, with a possible D match to TRBD1 (5 bases). Between the trimmed V and J ends, which lost 0 bases and 8 bases, there was a span of 17 bases. Germline-derived CDR1 and CDR2 are MNHEY and SVGEGT. This CDR3 is built from 16 residues. Here the CDR3 reads CASSYSSAGWPDEQFF. In DNA form, the CDR3 reads TGTGCCAGCAGTTACTCCTCGGCAGGGTGGCCGGATGAGCAGTTCTTC.

At least ten counts were recorded for this clonotype. The chain combines TRBV20-1 with TRBJ2-5; TRBD1 matches at 9 bases. Per the germline V gene, CDR1 is DFQATT and CDR2 is SNEGSKA (reference sequence). The V gene end was trimmed by 2 bases and the J gene end by 5 bases; junction bases not matched to a gene: 9. CDR3 length: 15 amino acids. DNA of the CDR3: TGCAGTGCTAGATTAGTACAGGGGGCTGGGGAGACCCAGTACTTC. It yields the protein CSARLVQGAGETQYF.

This clonotype has ten or more counts. The J gene is TRBJ1-2, the V gene TRBV3-1; tentatively, D is TRBD1 (6 bases). Germline-derived CDR1 and CDR2 are LGHDT and YNNKEL (reference sequence). The CDR3 length is 14 residues. V lost 4 bases, J lost 1 base, and 10 bases lay in between. The CDR3: CASSRQDFNYGYTF. The CDR3 DNA is TGTGCCAGCAGCCGACAGGATTTTAACTATGGCTACACCTTC. Drawing the rest from reference TRBV3-1 and TRBJ1-2, the complete variable domain is DTAVSQTPKYLVTQMGNDKSIKCEQNLGHDTMYWYKQDSKKFLKIMFSYNNKELIINETVPNRFSPKSPDKAHLNLHINSLELGDSAVYFCASSRQDFNYGYTFGSGTRLTVV.

V is TRBV30 and J is TRBJ2-7; D unresolved. Germline V gene lookup returns CDR1 GTSNPN and CDR2 SVGIG (reference sequence). This CDR3 spans 15 amino acids. The germline V and J ends were trimmed by 0 bases and 2 bases, with 14 bases remaining between them. Written as DNA, the CDR3 is TGTGCCTGGAGTGTTTTTTGGGCCCCCACCTACGAGCAGTACTTC. Amino acids: CAWSVFWAPTYEQYF.

This clonotype appeared many times. The genes are TRBV5-1 and TRBJ2-4, with D maybe TRBD1 (5 bases). The CDR3 is 14 amino acids. CDR1 is SGHRS, CDR2 YFSETQ, per germline. Trimming took 0 bases from V and 3 from J, leaving 7 bases between them. This chain's CDR3 is CASSLGGDKNIQYF. CDR3 coding DNA: TGCGCCAGCAGCTTGGGGGGCGACAAAAACATTCAGTACTTC.

There are many counts of this clonotype. This chain uses TRBV7-8 with TRBJ2-1; the D gene could be TRBD1 or TRBD2 (6 bases each). The CDR3 is 16 amino acids. In germline, CDR1 is SGHVS, CDR2 FQNEAQ. V shed 4 bases and J shed 6 bases, with 19 bases lying between them. The CDR3 nucleotides are TGTGCCAGCAGCTACTTAGACTCGACGGGGGCCAATGAGCAGTTCTTC. Translated: CASSYLDSTGANEQFF.

This chain joins TRBV6-5 and TRBJ2-7; D is unresolved. Per the germline V gene, CDR1 is MNHEY and CDR2 is SVGAGI. The germline V and J ends were trimmed by 0 bases and 10 bases, with 16 bases remaining between them. This CDR3 spans 14 amino acids. The CDR3 DNA reads as TGTGCCAGCAGTTACTCCATGAGCTCGGGCTTTCAGTACTTC. Its translation: CASSYSMSSGFQYF.

Ten or more counts support this clonotype. This chain joins TRBV7-3 and TRBJ2-7, with 10 bases fitting TRBD2. The CDR3 has 15 amino acids. V was clipped by 4 bases and J by 6 bases; unmatched bases: 9. In germline, CDR1 is SGHTA, CDR2 FQGTGA. The CDR3 DNA follows: TGTGCCAGCAGCTCCGGCCCTAGCGGGAGTATCGAGCAGTACTTC. It encodes CASSSGPSGSIEQYF.

The table lists this clonotype with a few counts. The chain couples TRBV6-1 to TRBJ2-2, with unresolved D. The V and J ends lost 5 bases and 6 bases respectively, with 13 bases between them. Looked up from germline, CDR1 is MNHNS and CDR2 is SASEGT. This CDR3 region has 14 residues. The CDR3 region is CASSYTETPGELFF. Written as DNA, the CDR3 is TGTGCCAGCAGTTATACGGAAACTCCCGGGGAGCTGTTTTTT.

This clonotype was observed many times. V usage is TRBV6-2 or TRBV6-3 and J usage is TRBJ1-2, with D possibly being TRBD1 (6 bases). Germline lookup yields CDR1 MNHEY and CDR2 SVGEGT. V lost 8 bases and J lost 8, with 15 bases in between. The CDR3 is 12 amino acids. CDR3 nucleotides: TGTGCCAGCTGGACAGCATTGGCAGGCTACACCTTC. Amino acids: CASWTALAGYTF.

This clonotype was observed many times. The genes are TRBV7-6 and TRBJ2-7, with TRBD1 identical over 7 bases. The germline V gene encodes CDR1 SGHVS and CDR2 FNYEAQ. This CDR3 has 14 amino acids. V trimming: 5 bases; J trimming: 2 bases; junction bases outside the gene matches: 6. The CDR3: CASSPLQGTYEQYF. CDR3 sequence (DNA): TGTGCCAGCAGCCCCCTACAGGGGACCTACGAGCAGTACTTC.

This clonotype was picked up many times. The rearrangement joins TRBV20-1 to TRBJ2-3, with D tentatively TRBD1 (5 bases). Germline V lookup: CDR1 DFQATT, CDR2 SNEGSKA (reference sequence). This CDR3 comprises 17 residues. Trimming took 2 bases from V and 4 from J, leaving 22 bases between them. The CDR3 sequence is CSARSRSSRGRPDTQYF. CDR3 DNA: TGCAGTGCTAGATCCCGCAGTTCTAGGGGTCGCCCAGATACGCAGTATTTT.

This clonotype showed up many times. This rearrangement joins TRBV5-1 to TRBJ1-2, with no clear D. The V and J ends lost 1 base and 1 base respectively, with 23 bases between them. Germline V gene sequence: CDR1 SGHRS, CDR2 YFSETQ. The CDR3 is 19 amino acids. The CDR3 DNA follows: TGCGCCAGCAGCTTGAAGGGCCCGGGCAGTAGCGGAGTTAACTATGGCTACACCTTC. As protein: CASSLKGPGSSGVNYGYTF.

The gene calls are TRBV11-2 and TRBJ2-2; 8 nucleotides line up with TRBD2. V was pared by 10 bases and J by 5 bases, with 6 bases of the junction left unmatched. Germline CDR1 and CDR2: SGHAT and FQNNGV. The CDR3 loop spans 13 amino acids. The CDR3 bases are TGTGCCAACGGCTCTAGCGGGACCGGGGAGCTGTTTTTT. It translates to CANGSSGTGELFF. Using reference TRBV11-2 and TRBJ2-2 for the parts outside the CDR3, the full variable domain is EAGVAQSPRYKIIEKRQSVAFWCNPISGHATLYWYQQILGQGPKLLIQFQNNGVVDDSQLPKDRFSAERLKGVDSTLKIQPAKLEDSAVYLCANGSSGTGELFFGEGSRLTVL.

This clonotype was seen repeatedly, ten times or more. DNA of the CDR3: TGTGCCAGCAGTGTCCCCGTAAGGACTAGCGGGAGCGCAGATACGCAGTATTTT. Translating gives CASSVPVRTSGSADTQYF. The V and J genes are TRBV28 and TRBJ2-3; 13 nucleotides align to TRBD2. Looked up from germline, CDR1 is MDHEN and CDR2 is SYDVKM. The V segment lost 5 bases and the J segment 4 bases; nucleotides outside the gene matches: 12. This CDR3 spans 18 amino acids.

A few counts support this clonotype. The V and J genes are TRBV12-5 and TRBJ2-1, with 11 bases identical to TRBD2. This CDR3 comprises 15 residues. Germline V gene data show CDR1 as LGHNT and CDR2 as FRNRAP. J lost 6 bases, V lost 6 bases, and 7 bases had no gene match. The chain's CDR3 is CASGPGLAALNEQFF. CDR3 sequence (DNA): TGTGCTAGTGGCCCGGGACTAGCGGCCCTCAATGAGCAGTTCTTC. The whole variable domain, remainder taken from reference TRBV12-5 and TRBJ2-1, is DARVTQTPRHKVTEMGQEVTMRCQPILGHNTVFWYRQTMMQGLELLAYFRNRAPLDDSGMPKDRFSAEMPDATLATLKIQPSEPRDSAVYFCASGPGLAALNEQFFGPGTRLTVL.

This clonotype was recorded at least ten times. The chain links TRBV11-3 to TRBJ2-5; D not resolved. Germline CDR1 and CDR2: SGHNT and YENEEA. V was trimmed by 1 base and J by 0 bases, leaving 6 bases between them. The CDR3 loop spans 14 amino acids. CDR3 sequence: CASSLGGDQETQYF. The CDR3 bases are TGTGCCAGCAGCTTAGGTGGGGACCAAGAGACCCAGTACTTC.

The chain combines TRBV10-2 with TRBJ2-2; 7 positions match TRBD2. V lost 3 bases to trimming and J lost 6 bases; unmatched junction nucleotides: 4. Per germline, CDR1 WSHSY and CDR2 SAAADI. This CDR3 contains 14 residues. The CDR3 region has the DNA TGCGCCAGCAGTGACCCGACTAGCTCCGGGGAGCTGTTTTTT. Encoded protein: CASSDPTSSGELFF.

There are many counts of this clonotype. The chain joins TRBV7-9 to TRBJ2-3; no reliable D call. Trimming removed 5 bases from V and 4 bases from J, with 22 bases in between. The CDR3 totals 17 residues. Looked up from germline, CDR1 is SEHNR and CDR2 is FQNEAQ (reference sequence). The CDR3 sequence is CASSRRGRLTHPDTQYF. DNA of the CDR3: TGTGCCAGCAGCCGACGCGGACGGCTCACCCACCCAGATACGCAGTATTTT.

This clonotype was counted ten times or more. The chain couples TRBV2 to TRBJ2-3, with D uncertain. The V and J ends lost 11 bases and 8 bases respectively, with 20 bases between them. Germline lookup yields CDR1 SNHLY and CDR2 FYNNEI. The CDR3 covers 13 residues. CDR3 coding DNA: TGTGCCGGCGCGGCAGCCTTATCTCCTACGCAGTATTTT. It translates to CAGAAALSPTQYF.

The chain employs TRBV19 and TRBJ2-7; 9 bases match TRBD1. Looked up from germline, CDR1 is LNHDA and CDR2 is SQIVND (reference sequence). V trimming: 6 bases; J trimming: 7 bases; junction bases outside the gene matches: 7. CDR3 size: 13 residues. The CDR3 region has the DNA TGTGCCAGTAGCCAACAGGGGGCGCGGGAGCAGTACTTC. Protein: CASSQQGAREQYF.

This clonotype was seen a handful of times. This chain joins TRBV9 and TRBJ2-5; unclear D gene. V lost 4 bases and J 2 bases, leaving 9 bases between the germline ends. This CDR3 is 13 amino acids long. Germline CDR1 is SGDLS and CDR2 is YYNGEE. The DNA for the CDR3 is TGTGCCAGCAGCCTCCAGCCTCAAGAGACCCAGTACTTC. It specifies CASSLQPQETQYF.

This clonotype appeared a few times. The J gene is TRBJ2-7, the V gene TRBV15, with 12 positions matching TRBD2. V shed 7 bases, J shed 6 bases, and the junction held 7 bases outside the gene matches. CDR3 length equals 14 residues. CDR1 is LNHNV, CDR2 YYDKDF, per germline (reference sequence). The CDR3 nucleotides are TGTGCCACCACCCCTAGCGGGGGGGGGGGCGAGCAGTACTTC. Translation: CATTPSGGGGEQYF.

This clonotype occurred many times. This rearrangement joins TRBV5-1 to TRBJ2-6; D is possibly TRBD1 (5 bases). Per germline, CDR1 SGHRS and CDR2 YFSETQ. The V and J ends lost 6 bases and 0 bases respectively, with 10 bases between them. The CDR3 contains 15 residues. CDR3 sequence: CASKPGNSGANVLTF. The CDR3 bases are TGCGCCAGCAAGCCAGGGAACTCTGGGGCCAACGTCCTGACTTTC.